The present T cell receptor (beta chain) was sequenced within a study of blood T cell repertoires in COVID-19. In the study overall: Whether acute or convalescent, the COVID-19 samples came from the United States, Italy and Spain. In each case, the material was cDNA or gDNA derived from T cells, B-cell-depleted T cells, or PBMCs.

In the authors' workflow: The authors estimated nucleated cell counts from reference gene primer amplification. Method: immunoSEQ multiplex PCR; TCRdb's copy keeps in-frame clones and lacks some. V and J calls plus clone size are reproduced from that table; the DNA served to infer D and trimming. The sample gives some 83,000 clones, over 70% of which show up once; over 8.5% is in the top ten. The trim removed 2 bases at V and 4 bases at J, leaving 22 bases unmatched. Germline V gene lookup returns CDR1 SGHRS and CDR2 YFSETQ. The CDR3 is 20 amino acids. This receptor was obtained from a man aged 45-60 years with acute or convalescent COVID-19. The sequencing sample was made of peripheral blood. This rearrangement joins TRBV5-1 to TRBJ2-7; 9 bases align to TRBD1. The CDR3 is CASSFRSTWPRDRVQYEQYF. The CDR3 nucleotides read TGCGCCAGCAGCTTTCGGTCTACCTGGCCGCGGGACAGGGTACAATACGAGCAGTACTTC.